What follows are 9 T cell receptor beta chains derived from one specimen sequenced in a study of blood T cell repertoires in COVID-19. Repertoires were generated with immunoSEQ multiplex PCR, while TCRdb's copy carries only in-frame clones and drops some. The sample consists of some 150,000 clones, 81% of them appearing once. The material sequenced was peripheral blood. The receptors stem from a woman in her sixties with active or convalescent COVID-19.

The V and J genes are TRBV19 and TRBJ2-1; 10 bases agree with TRBD1. The germline V gene has CDR1 LNHDA and CDR2 SQIVND (reference sequence). The CDR3 has 18 residues. Trimming took 5 bases from V and 1 from J; bases not matched to a gene: 11. The CDR3 DNA follows: TGTGCCAGTAGTGCGGGGACAGGGGACCAGTTTTCCTACAATGAGCAGTTCTTC. Encoded protein: CASSAGTGDQFSYNEQFF.

V is TRBV5-1 and J is TRBJ2-5, with a possible D match to TRBD1 (6 bases). The V end lost 3 bases, the J end lost 4 bases, and 10 bases lay between the germline ends. The CDR3 is made up of 13 amino acids. The V gene's germline CDR1 is SGHRS and CDR2 YFSETQ. CDR3 protein: CASSSQGRETQYF. DNA of the CDR3: TGCGCCAGCAGCTCACAGGGTAGAGAGACCCAGTACTTC. Full variable domain (rest looked up from reference TRBV5-1 and TRBJ2-5): KAGVTQTPRYLIKTRGQQVTLSCSPISGHRSVSWYQQTPGQGLQFLFEYFSETQRNKGNFPGRFSGRQFSNSRSEMNVSTLELGDSALYLCASSSQGRETQYFGPGTRLLVL.

The V gene is TRBV7-9, the J gene TRBJ2-1; weak D call: TRBD1 (5 bases). The germline CDR1 and CDR2 sequences are SEHNR and FQNEAQ (reference sequence). V gave up 3 bases and J gave up 8 bases, with 14 bases separating them. The length of the CDR3 is 14 residues. CDR3 nucleotide sequence: TGTGCCAGCAGCTTTTTAGGTAGGGGCCATGAGCAGTTCTTC. Its protein product is CASSFLGRGHEQFF.

The count of this clone is one. The chain recombines TRBV5-1 with TRBJ2-7; 7 bases fit TRBD2. V lost 0 bases and J lost 0; bases outside the gene matches: 3. The length of the CDR3 is 15 residues. Germline V lookup: CDR1 SGHRS, CDR2 YFSETQ. The CDR3 nucleotides read TGCGCCAGCAGCTTGGCGGGAGGCTTCTCCTACGAGCAGTACTTC. It translates to CASSLAGGFSYEQYF. Supplemented by reference TRBV5-1 and TRBJ2-7, the full variable domain reads KAGVTQTPRYLIKTRGQQVTLSCSPISGHRSVSWYQQTPGQGLQFLFEYFSETQRNKGNFPGRFSGRQFSNSRSEMNVSTLELGDSALYLCASSLAGGFSYEQYFGPGTRLTVT.

CDR3 nucleotide sequence: TGTGCCAGCAGTCCCCAGGGTCCCGGGGAGCTGTTTTTT. Amino acids: CASSPQGPGELFF. This rearrangement joins TRBV28 to TRBJ2-2, with D maybe TRBD1 (5 bases). V lost 5 bases and J lost 6, with 10 bases in between. Germline values: CDR1 MDHEN, CDR2 SYDVKM. CDR3 length equals 13 residues.

This chain connects TRBV4-2 to TRBJ1-4; D gene unclear. The CDR3 consists of 14 residues. Germline V gives CDR1 LGHNA, CDR2 YNFKEQ. Trimming pared 0 bases from V and 7 bases from J, leaving 9 bases between. The CDR3 loop reads CASSQDFAAEKLFF. The CDR3 DNA reads as TGTGCCAGCAGCCAAGATTTTGCGGCTGAAAAACTGTTTTTT.

The chain employs TRBV11-2 and TRBJ2-7; D might be TRBD2 (6 bases). CDR3 length: 14 amino acids. The germline V gene encodes CDR1 SGHAT and CDR2 FQNNGV. Trimming left V 5 bases short and J 3 bases short, with 14 bases between. The CDR3 nucleotides read TGTGCCAGCAGCCGCCTCTCTAGCGACTACGAGCAGTACTTC. Translated, it gives CASSRLSSDYEQYF.

CDR3 in amino acids: CASSYSRLAGEATQYF. The CDR3 nucleotides read TGTGCCAGCAGTTACTCGAGGCTAGCGGGGGAAGCGACCCAGTACTTC. This sequence joins TRBV6-5 and TRBJ2-5; 10 bases align to TRBD2. The length of the CDR3 is 16 residues. The V and J ends lost 0 bases and 7 bases, in that order; junction bases with no gene match: 8. The germline CDR1 and CDR2 sequences are MNHEY and SVGAGI.

The CDR3 DNA reads as TGTGCCAGCAGCATGACAGGGGTAGGCACAGATACGCAGTATTTT. It specifies CASSMTGVGTDTQYF. The rearrangement links TRBV7-3 to TRBJ2-3, with 8 bases lining up with TRBD1. CDR1 SGHTA and CDR2 FQGTGA come from the germline V gene. This CDR3 region has 15 residues. With V trimmed by 5 bases and J by 1 base, 5 bases remained unmatched.